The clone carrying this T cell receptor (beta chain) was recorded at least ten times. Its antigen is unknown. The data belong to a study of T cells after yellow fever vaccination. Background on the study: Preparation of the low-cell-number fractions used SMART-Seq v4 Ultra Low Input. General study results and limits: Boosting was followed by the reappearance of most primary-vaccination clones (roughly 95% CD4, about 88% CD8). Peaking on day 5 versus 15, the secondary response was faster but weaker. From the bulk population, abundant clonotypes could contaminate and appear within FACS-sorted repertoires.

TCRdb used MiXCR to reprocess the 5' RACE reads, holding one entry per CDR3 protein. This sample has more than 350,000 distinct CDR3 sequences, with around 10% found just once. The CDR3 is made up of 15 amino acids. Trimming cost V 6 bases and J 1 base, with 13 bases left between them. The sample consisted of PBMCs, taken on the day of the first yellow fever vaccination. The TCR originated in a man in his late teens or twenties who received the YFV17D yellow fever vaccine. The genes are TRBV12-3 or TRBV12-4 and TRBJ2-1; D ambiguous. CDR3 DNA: TGTGCCAGCAGCCCGGATTTGGGATCCTACAATGAGCAGTTCTTC. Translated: CASSPDLGSYNEQFF.